These T cell receptor beta chains were read from a single sample in a study of blood T cell repertoires in COVID-19. Produced via immunoSEQ multiplex PCR; TCRdb's table is partial and in-frame only. The sample shows around 92,000 clones, roughly 84% of them seen only once. Sample: peripheral blood. These receptors all come from a woman aged 55 to 70 in a cohort sampled during active or convalescent COVID-19. Each CDR3 is given with its conserved first and last residue. A D gene is named only where the DNA matches it firmly. The size of a clone is reported for some rows only, either as once, few or many, or as a class for expanded clones.

size: NA; D: TRBD1; J: TRBJ2-7; V: TRBV7-9; DNA: TGTGCCAGCAGCTTGGCCGACAGGGTCTACGAGCAGTACTTC; CDR3: CASSLADRVYEQYF
size: NA; D: TRBD2; J: TRBJ2-1; V: TRBV28; DNA: TGTGCCAGCAGTTTGGGGGGGGGAAAGGAGCAGTTCTTC; CDR3: CASSLGGGKEQFF
size: NA; D: NA; J: TRBJ1-6; V: TRBV3-1/TRBV3-2; DNA: TGTGCCAGCAGGGGCGGGGACTCTTCACCCCTCCACTTT; CDR3: CASRGGDSSPLHF
size: NA; D: NA; J: TRBJ2-7; V: TRBV25-1; DNA: TGTGCCAGCAGTGAACTCTCCTACGAGCAGTACTTC; CDR3: CASSELSYEQYF
size: NA; D: NA; J: TRBJ1-1; V: TRBV6-5; DNA: TGTGCCAGCAGTTACTCGACACAGGGAATCACTGAAGCTTTCTTT; CDR3: CASSYSTQGITEAFF
size: NA; D: NA; J: TRBJ2-7; V: TRBV18; DNA: TGTGCCAGCTCACCAGGGGTAGGAAGCGGGTCCGAGCAGTACTTC; CDR3: CASSPGVGSGSEQYF
size: NA; D: TRBD2; J: TRBJ2-2; V: TRBV6-6; DNA: TGTGCCAGCAGTCTAAGCAGAACTAGCGGGAGGACCAACACCGGGGAGCTGTTTTTT; CDR3: CASSLSRTSGRTNTGELFF
size: NA; D: NA; J: TRBJ1-4; V: TRBV10-1; DNA: TGCGCCAGCAGTCCTTCCCGGGATGAAAAACTGTTTTTT; CDR3: CASSPSRDEKLFF
size: NA; D: NA; J: TRBJ1-3; V: TRBV7-3; DNA: TGTGCCAGCAGTCCTCGGGGGGCTGGAGGAAACACCATATATTTT; CDR3: CASSPRGAGGNTIYF
size: once; D: TRBD2; J: TRBJ2-5; V: TRBV7-3; DNA: TGTGCCAGCAGCTCGGGACTAGCGGGGGGGACCCAAGAGACCCAGTACTTC; CDR3: CASSSGLAGGTQETQYF
size: NA; D: NA; J: TRBJ2-2; V: TRBV5-1; DNA: TGCGCCAGCAGCCAAGACACAGGGACCGGGGAGCTGTTTTTT; CDR3: CASSQDTGTGELFF
size: NA; D: TRBD2; J: TRBJ2-7; V: TRBV5-1; DNA: TGCGCCAGCAGCTTGAGGGCTAGCGGGTTCTCCTACGAGCAGTACTTC; CDR3: CASSLRASGFSYEQYF
size: few; D: NA; J: TRBJ2-3; V: TRBV24-1; DNA: TGTGCCACCAGTCCATTCCCCCTCGGAGATACGCAGTATTTT; CDR3: CATSPFPLGDTQYF
size: NA; D: NA; J: TRBJ2-7; V: TRBV2; DNA: TGTGCCAGCACCATGACAGCTACCTACGAGCAGTACTTC; CDR3: CASTMTATYEQYF
size: NA; D: TRBD1; J: TRBJ1-4; V: TRBV10-1; DNA: TGCGCCAGCAGTGGACTACCGACAGGGCCGGCTAATGAAAAACTGTTTTTT; CDR3: CASSGLPTGPANEKLFF
size: NA; D: NA; J: TRBJ1-6; V: TRBV7-3; DNA: TGTGCCAGCAGCAACTGGGACCGCGGGGCACCCCTCCACTTT; CDR3: CASSNWDRGAPLHF
size: NA; D: TRBD1; J: TRBJ1-1; V: TRBV4-2; DNA: TGTGCCAGCAGCCAAGCAGCCCACAGGGGGACTGAAGCTTTCTTT; CDR3: CASSQAAHRGTEAFF
size: NA; D: TRBD1; J: TRBJ1-6; V: TRBV3-1/TRBV3-2; DNA: TGTGCCAGCAGCCAAGCTGAGGGGGCATTTTATTCACCCCTCCACTTT; CDR3: CASSQAEGAFYSPLHF
size: once; D: NA; J: TRBJ1-1; V: TRBV6-1; DNA: TGTGCCAGCAGTGAAGGGGGGCGGTGGGCTTTCTTT; CDR3: CASSEGGRWAFF
size: NA; D: TRBD2; J: TRBJ2-2; V: TRBV7-2; DNA: TGTGCCAGCAGCCCAACTAGCGGGGCGAACACCGGGGAGCTGTTTTTT; CDR3: CASSPTSGANTGELFF
size: NA; D: NA; J: TRBJ2-7; V: TRBV7-2; DNA: TGTGCCAGCAGCTTTTTGGGGGGAGTCTACGAGCAGTACTTC; CDR3: CASSFLGGVYEQYF
size: NA; D: NA; J: TRBJ2-2; V: TRBV5-1; DNA: TGCGCCAGCAGCTTGGACAGCAACACCGGGGAGCTGTTTTTT; CDR3: CASSLDSNTGELFF
size: NA; D: TRBD2; J: TRBJ2-7; V: TRBV6-5; DNA: TGTGCCAGCAGGATACTAGCGGGGGGCTCCTACGAGCAGTACTTC; CDR3: CASRILAGGSYEQYF
size: few; D: NA; J: TRBJ1-4; V: TRBV18; DNA: TGTGCCAGCTCATCGCAGGGTTACAATGAAAAACTGTTTTTT; CDR3: CASSSQGYNEKLFF
size: NA; D: NA; J: TRBJ2-1; V: TRBV28; DNA: TGTGCCAGCAGTGCTAGGCCCCCCACCTACAATGAGCAGTTCTTC; CDR3: CASSARPPTYNEQFF
size: few; D: TRBD2; J: TRBJ2-1; V: TRBV11-2; DNA: TGTGCCAGCAGCCCCCTTGGTGGGAGGGCCAATGAGCAGTTCTTC; CDR3: CASSPLGGRANEQFF
size: NA; D: NA; J: TRBJ2-1; V: TRBV19; DNA: TGTGCCAGTATGGAGGGGTTAGATCGCAATGAGCAGTTCTTC; CDR3: CASMEGLDRNEQFF
size: few; D: NA; J: TRBJ1-3; V: TRBV4-1; DNA: TGCGCCAGCAGCTCGACTCAGGGAAACACCATATATTTT; CDR3: CASSSTQGNTIYF
size: once; D: NA; J: TRBJ1-2; V: TRBV5-1; DNA: TGCGCCAGCAGCTTGGACGGTTCTAACTATGGCTACACCTTC; CDR3: CASSLDGSNYGYTF
size: NA; D: NA; J: TRBJ1-1; V: TRBV18; DNA: TGTGCCAGCTCACCAGGCAGGAACACTGAAGCTTTCTTT; CDR3: CASSPGRNTEAFF
size: NA; D: NA; J: TRBJ2-7; V: TRBV5-6; DNA: TGTGCCAGCAGCTTGGGAGGCGAGCAGTACTTC; CDR3: CASSLGGEQYF
size: NA; D: TRBD1; J: TRBJ1-3; V: TRBV11-2; DNA: TGTGCCAGCAGCACGCAGGGGGCGCCTGGAAACACCATATATTTT; CDR3: CASSTQGAPGNTIYF
size: few; D: NA; J: TRBJ2-7; V: TRBV9; DNA: TGTGCCAGCAGCGTGGGAAGCGGATCCTACGAGCAGTACTTC; CDR3: CASSVGSGSYEQYF
size: NA; D: TRBD1; J: TRBJ1-5; V: TRBV10-3; DNA: TGTGCCACCACTAACAGGGGGAGTCAGCCCCAGCATTTT; CDR3: CATTNRGSQPQHF
size: few; D: TRBD1; J: TRBJ1-4; V: TRBV5-6; DNA: TGTGCCAGCAGCTTAGCCCCCCAGGCAGGGGGAAATGAAAAACTGTTTTTT; CDR3: CASSLAPQAGGNEKLFF
size: NA; D: NA; J: TRBJ1-2; V: TRBV5-5; DNA: TGTGCCAGCAGCTTGCAGGGTTCCGCTAACTATGGCTACACCTTC; CDR3: CASSLQGSANYGYTF
size: NA; D: TRBD1; J: TRBJ1-2; V: TRBV7-2; DNA: TGTGCCAGCAGCTCCCGGGACAGAAACTATGGCTACACCTTC; CDR3: CASSSRDRNYGYTF
size: NA; D: NA; J: TRBJ1-1; V: TRBV6-5; DNA: TGTGCCAGCAGTTTACAGGGCAAGGTGAACACTGAAGCTTTCTTT; CDR3: CASSLQGKVNTEAFF
size: NA; D: TRBD2; J: TRBJ2-7; V: TRBV9; DNA: TGTGCCAGCAGCGTAGCCCCTAGCGCCGGGGGGGCCTACGAGCAGTACTTC; CDR3: CASSVAPSAGGAYEQYF
size: few; D: NA; J: TRBJ1-1; V: TRBV19; DNA: TGTGCCAGTAGTCCATTTACAGGGAGCACTGAAGCTTTCTTT; CDR3: CASSPFTGSTEAFF